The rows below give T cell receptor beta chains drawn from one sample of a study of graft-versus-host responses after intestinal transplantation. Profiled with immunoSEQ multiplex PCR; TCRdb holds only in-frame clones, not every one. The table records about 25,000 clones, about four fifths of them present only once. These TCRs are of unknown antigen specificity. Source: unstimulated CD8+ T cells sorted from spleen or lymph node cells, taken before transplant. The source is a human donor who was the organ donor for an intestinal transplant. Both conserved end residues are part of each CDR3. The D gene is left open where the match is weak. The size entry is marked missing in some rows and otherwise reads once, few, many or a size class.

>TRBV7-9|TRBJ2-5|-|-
CASSFSRETQYF
TGTGCCAGCAGCTTTTCCCGAGAGACCCAGTACTTC
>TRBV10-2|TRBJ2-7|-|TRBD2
CASSDSGEFYEQYF
TGCGCCAGCAGTGATAGCGGGGAATTCTACGAGCAGTACTTC
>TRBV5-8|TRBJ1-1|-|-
CASSITGYNTEAFF
TGTGCCAGCAGCATTACAGGGTATAACACTGAAGCTTTCTTT
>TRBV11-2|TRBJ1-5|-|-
CASSWDSNQPQHF
TGTGCCAGCAGCTGGGACAGCAATCAGCCCCAGCATTTT
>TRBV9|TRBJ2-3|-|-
CASSVDGSTDTQYF
TGTGCCAGCAGCGTAGACGGCAGCACAGATACGCAGTATTTT
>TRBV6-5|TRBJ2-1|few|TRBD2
CASSYISGGSHEQFF
TGTGCCAGCAGTTACATTAGCGGGGGTTCGCATGAGCAGTTCTTC
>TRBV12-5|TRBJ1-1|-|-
CASGPSGGASEAFF
TGTGCTAGTGGACCGTCGGGGGGCGCTTCTGAAGCTTTCTTT
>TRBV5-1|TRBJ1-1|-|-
CASSLNWGHTEAFF
TGCGCCAGCAGCTTGAACTGGGGCCACACTGAAGCTTTCTTT
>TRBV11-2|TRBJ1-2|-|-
CASSLGTNNYGYTF
TGTGCCAGCAGCTTAGGGACAAATAACTATGGCTACACCTTC
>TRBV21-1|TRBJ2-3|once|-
CASSKVKTSGGPTDTQYF
TGTGCCAGCAGCAAAGTGAAGACTAGCGGGGGACCCACAGATACGCAGTATTTT
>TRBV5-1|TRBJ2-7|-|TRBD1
CASSLEGQGTDEQYF
TGCGCCAGCAGCTTGGAAGGACAGGGAACGGACGAGCAGTACTTC
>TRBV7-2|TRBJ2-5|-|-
CASSLLTSLQETQYF
TGTGCCAGCAGCTTATTGACATCCCTTCAAGAGACCCAGTACTTC
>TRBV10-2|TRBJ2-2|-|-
CATINSGSTGELFF
TGCGCCACCATTAATTCAGGGAGCACCGGGGAGCTGTTTTTT
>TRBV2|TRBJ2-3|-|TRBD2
CASSEWLAGTTDTQYF
TGTGCCAGCAGTGAGTGGCTAGCGGGGACCACAGATACGCAGTATTTT
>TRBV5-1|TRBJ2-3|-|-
CASSGDLGTDTQYF
TGCGCCAGCAGCGGAGACTTGGGCACAGATACGCAGTATTTT
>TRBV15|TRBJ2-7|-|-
CATSGLSYEQYF
TGTGCCACCAGCGGTCTCTCCTACGAGCAGTACTTC
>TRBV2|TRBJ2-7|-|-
CASRALDLGHEQYF
TGTGCCAGCAGAGCCCTAGACCTGGGGCACGAGCAGTACTTC
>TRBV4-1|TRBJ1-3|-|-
CASSQDGYGYAGNTIYF
TGCGCCAGCAGCCAAGATGGTTATGGGTACGCTGGAAACACCATATATTTT
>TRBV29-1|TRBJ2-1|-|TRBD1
CSATGDSSYNEQFF
TGCAGCGCGACAGGGGACAGCTCCTACAATGAGCAGTTCTTC
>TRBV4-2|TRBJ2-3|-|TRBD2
CASSREPGLGPTDTQYF
TGTGCCAGCAGCCGGGAGCCGGGACTAGGGCCCACAGATACGCAGTATTTT
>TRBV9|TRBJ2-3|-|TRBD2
CASSHSGGGSTDTQYF
TGTGCCAGCAGCCATAGCGGGGGGGGAAGCACAGATACGCAGTATTTT
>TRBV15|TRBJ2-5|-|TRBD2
CATSRDGGGTQETQYF
TGTGCCACCAGCAGAGATGGGGGAGGGACCCAAGAGACCCAGTACTTC
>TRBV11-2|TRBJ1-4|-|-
CASSFLGDTNEKLFF
TGTGCCAGCAGCTTCCTCGGGGACACTAATGAAAAACTGTTTTTT
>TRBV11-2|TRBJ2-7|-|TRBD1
CASSLGTGGEQYF
TGTGCCAGCAGCTTAGGGACAGGGGGCGAGCAGTACTTC
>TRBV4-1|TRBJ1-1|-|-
CASSQTDMNTEAFF
TGCGCCAGCAGCCAAACCGACATGAACACTGAAGCTTTCTTT
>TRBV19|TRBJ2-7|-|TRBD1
CASSPGQGIYEQYF
TGTGCCAGTAGTCCCGGACAGGGTATCTACGAGCAGTACTTC
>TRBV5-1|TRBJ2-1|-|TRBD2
CASSSGTSGRSHNEQFF
TGCGCCAGCAGCTCGGGGACTAGCGGGAGATCCCACAATGAGCAGTTCTTC
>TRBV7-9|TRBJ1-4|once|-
CASSHLRDGNEKLFF
TGTGCCAGCAGTCACCTCCGGGACGGGAATGAAAAACTGTTTTTT
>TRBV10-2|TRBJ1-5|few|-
CASSLNRVDQPQHF
TGCGCCAGCAGCCTAAACAGGGTAGATCAGCCCCAGCATTTT
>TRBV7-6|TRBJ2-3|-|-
CASSLGGARSTDTQYF
TGTGCCAGCAGCTTAGGGGGGGCTAGGAGCACAGATACGCAGTATTTT
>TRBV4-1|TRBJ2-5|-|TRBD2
CASSQRLAGLQETQYF
TGCGCCAGCAGCCAACGACTAGCGGGGCTTCAAGAGACCCAGTACTTC
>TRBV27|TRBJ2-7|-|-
CASSLWRGGDEQYF
TGTGCCAGCAGTTTATGGAGGGGGGGCGACGAGCAGTACTTC
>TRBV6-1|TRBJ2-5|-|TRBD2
CASSEWQREIETQYF
TGTGCCAGCAGTGAGTGGCAGCGGGAGATAGAGACCCAGTACTTC
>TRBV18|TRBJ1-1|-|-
CASSPAEPINTEAFF
TGTGCCAGCTCACCTGCCGAACCAATTAACACTGAAGCTTTCTTT
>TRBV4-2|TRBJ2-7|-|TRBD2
CASSQGLAGAYEQYF
TGTGCCAGCAGCCAGGGACTAGCGGGAGCCTACGAGCAGTACTTC
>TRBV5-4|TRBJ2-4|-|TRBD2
CASSLKSGGAENIQYF
TGTGCCAGCAGCTTGAAGAGCGGGGGGGCCGAAAACATTCAGTACTTC
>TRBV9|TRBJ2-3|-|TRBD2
CASSERGLTDTQYF
TGTGCCAGCAGCGAGCGGGGTCTCACAGATACGCAGTATTTT
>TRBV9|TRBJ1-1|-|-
CASSVGLVTEAFF
TGTGCCAGCAGCGTAGGTCTGGTCACTGAAGCTTTCTTT
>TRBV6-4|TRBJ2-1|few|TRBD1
CASSDGTGGNEQFF
TGTGCCAGCAGTGACGGGACAGGGGGCAATGAGCAGTTCTTC
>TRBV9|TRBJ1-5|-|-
CASSGDGNQPQHF
TGTGCCAGCAGCGGCGACGGGAATCAGCCCCAGCATTTT
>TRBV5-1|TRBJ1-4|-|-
CASSLGEKLFF
TGCGCCAGCAGCCTCGGTGAAAAACTGTTTTTT
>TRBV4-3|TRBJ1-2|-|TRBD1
CASSPGQGYGYTF
TGCGCCAGCAGCCCGGGACAGGGCTATGGCTACACCTTC
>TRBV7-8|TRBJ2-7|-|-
CASSSSVRGRSSYEQYF
TGTGCCAGCAGCTCTTCGGTCCGGGGAAGGAGCTCCTACGAGCAGTACTTC
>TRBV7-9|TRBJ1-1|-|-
CASNPHNTEAFF
TGTGCCAGCAACCCCCATAACACTGAAGCTTTCTTT
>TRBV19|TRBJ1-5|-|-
CASSPGRYSNQPQHF
TGTGCCAGTAGCCCGGGACGGTATAGCAATCAGCCCCAGCATTTT
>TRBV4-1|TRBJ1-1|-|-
CASSQVGNTEAFF
TGCGCCAGCAGCCAAGTAGGGAACACTGAAGCTTTCTTT
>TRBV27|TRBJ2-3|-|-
CASSLRAYTDTQYF
TGTGCCAGCAGTTTGAGGGCCTACACAGATACGCAGTATTTT
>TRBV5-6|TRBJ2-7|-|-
CASSLFPTRVSYEQYF
TGTGCCAGCAGCTTATTTCCGACCAGGGTCTCCTACGAGCAGTACTTC
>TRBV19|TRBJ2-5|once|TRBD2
CASSLQLAQQETQYF
TGTGCCAGTAGCCTCCAACTAGCGCAACAAGAGACCCAGTACTTC
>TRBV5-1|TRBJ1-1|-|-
CASSPGVANTEAFF
TGCGCCAGCAGTCCAGGGGTTGCGAACACTGAAGCTTTCTTT
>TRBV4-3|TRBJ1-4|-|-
CASSQDSGGAMAEKLFF
TGCGCCAGCAGCCAAGATTCGGGGGGGGCGATGGCTGAAAAACTGTTTTTT
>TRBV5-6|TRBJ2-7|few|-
CASSLAGHEQYF
TGTGCCAGCAGCTTGGCCGGACACGAGCAGTACTTC
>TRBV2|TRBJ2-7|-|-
CASLLVGKHLAYEQYF
TGTGCCAGCCTCCTCGTCGGGAAGCACCTAGCCTACGAGCAGTACTTC